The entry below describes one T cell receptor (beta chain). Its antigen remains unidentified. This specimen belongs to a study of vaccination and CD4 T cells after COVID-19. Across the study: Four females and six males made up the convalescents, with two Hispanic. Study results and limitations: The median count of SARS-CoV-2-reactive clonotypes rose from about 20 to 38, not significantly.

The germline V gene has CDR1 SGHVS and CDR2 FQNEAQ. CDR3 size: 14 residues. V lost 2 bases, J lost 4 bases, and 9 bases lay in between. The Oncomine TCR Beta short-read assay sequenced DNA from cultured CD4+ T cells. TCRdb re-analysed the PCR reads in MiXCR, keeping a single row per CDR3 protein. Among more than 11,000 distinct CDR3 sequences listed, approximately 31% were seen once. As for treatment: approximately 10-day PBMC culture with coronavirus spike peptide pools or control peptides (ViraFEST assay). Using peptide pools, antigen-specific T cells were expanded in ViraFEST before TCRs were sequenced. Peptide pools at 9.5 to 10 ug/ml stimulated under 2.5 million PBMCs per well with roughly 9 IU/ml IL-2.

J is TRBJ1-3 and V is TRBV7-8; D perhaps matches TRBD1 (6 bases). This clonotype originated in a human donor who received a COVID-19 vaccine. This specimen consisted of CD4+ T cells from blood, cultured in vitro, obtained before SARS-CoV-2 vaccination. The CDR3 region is CASSLIDRGNTIYF. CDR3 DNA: TGTGCCAGCAGCTTAATTGACAGGGGAAACACCATATATTTT.